Detailed here is one TCR beta chain. Its antigen is unknown. Indicated time point: cycle 4 day 1 (C4D1), after about 6 weeks of nivolumab. Relapses following autologous stem cell transplantation were seen in all patients, with brentuximab vedotin exposure varying. Thawed PBMCs were the source of CD4+ T cells, purified by magnetic negative selection. J was trimmed by 10 bases and V by 8 bases; bases with no gene match: 12. Germline V gene lookup returns CDR1 SNHLY and CDR2 FYNNEI. The CDR3 runs 14 residues. These data belong to a study of PD-1 blockade in classical Hodgkin lymphoma. Measured with immunoSEQ multiplex PCR; TCRdb has only the in-frame clones, and not every one. The table lists 20,000 to 25,000 clones, roughly 80% of them singletons. Whole-study results and caveats: Diminished baseline TCR diversity has been reported in newly diagnosed patients relative to healthy donors. Sources of repertoire differences remain undefined, possibly disease activity or prior therapy. The baseline diversity of complete responders showed similarity to that of newly diagnosed patients. By C4D1 there was a significant rise in CD4+ TCR diversity but not in CD8+ TCR diversity.

Sequencing used CD4+ T cells from blood, obtained before the fourth cycle of nivolumab. The chain joins TRBV2 to TRBJ2-1; 9 bases map to TRBD2. The sequence came from a human donor with classical Hodgkin lymphoma. This chain's CDR3 is CASLWAGGRREQFF. DNA of the CDR3: TGTGCCAGCCTCTGGGCGGGGGGGCGTCGAGAGCAGTTCTTC.